The clone carrying this TCR beta chain was recorded once. This sample is part of a study of blood T cells in healthy people across ages. This CDR3 spans 15 amino acids. Germline CDR1 ENHRY, CDR2 SYGVKD. The ends were cut back, 11 bases at V and 3 bases at J, with 19 bases in the middle. With a J-beta primer mix and a sample-barcoded 5' primer, a second PCR ran roughly 6 to 11 cycles. TCRdb reanalysed the 5' RACE reads using MiXCR and keeps one entry per CDR3 protein. This sample has roughly 1,500,000 distinct CDR3 sequences, with approximately 38% found just once. This clonotype was obtained from a woman in her late teens or twenties in good health. This chain links TRBV10-3 with TRBJ1-4; weak D call: TRBD1 (6 bases). The sequencing sample was made of blood. The CDR3 protein is CACSYGGQPNEKLFF. In nucleotides, the CDR3 is TGTGCCTGCAGTTACGGGGGGCAGCCTAATGAAAAACTGTTTTTT.